This T cell receptor beta chain was found in a study of CD8+ T cells in alopecia areata. Treatment defined: oral pan-JAK inhibitor, 5-10 mg twice daily. The trim removed 6 bases at V and 6 bases at J, leaving 15 bases unmatched. CDR3 length equals 16 residues. From germline, CDR1 is SQVTM and CDR2 ANQGSEA. Investigators isolated RNA and reverse transcribed it into cDNA to act as the sequencing template. Profiled with immunoSEQ multiplex PCR; TCRdb holds only in-frame clones, not every one. Altogether over 60,000 clones are present, about 45% being singletons, with the ten largest covering roughly 22%.

Sample: CD8+ T cells sorted from blood, taken between weeks 36 and 40, from a patient treated with tofacitinib. This sequence originates from a human donor with alopecia areata. V usage is TRBV29-1 and J usage is TRBJ2-1, with TRBD1 matching 9 bases. This CDR3 reads CSVLGGGTGYANEQFF. The CDR3 DNA follows: TGCAGCGTCTTGGGAGGAGGGACAGGGTATGCCAATGAGCAGTTCTTC.